This T cell receptor beta chain stems from a study of T-cell reconstitution after alpha-beta-depleted transplantation in children (dated by TCRdb to about 2016). With regard to the full study: T-cell immune reconstitution after TCRalphabeta/CD19-depleted allogeneic hematopoietic cell transplantation in children was quantitatively tracked in the study by means of TCR repertoire profiling. On the study overall, not on this receptor specifically: The high TCRbeta diversity at day 60 in some patients was ascribed to recipient T cells and intrathymic progenitors that had survived conditioning. Over subsequent months, a decline in hyperexpanded clone frequencies was noted, and after one year, T-cell counts and TCRbeta diversity were mostly ascribed to newly produced T cells. The apparently early alphabetaT-cell count recovery about two months after transplant was reportedly dependent on only several hundred rapidly expanded clones derived from non-depleted graft cells.

The treatment or condition label here, explained by the study, means: allogeneic hematopoietic cell transplantation with graft depleted of TCRalphabeta T cells and CD19 B cells. TCRalphabeta/CD19-depleted allogeneic hematopoietic cell grafts were given to the transplant recipients, all of whom were children. The library was produced with PCR. The sample was run on an Illumina HiSeq 2500. Molecular barcoding was employed in the preparation of TCR libraries, with unique molecular identifiers being used to normalize TCRbeta repertoire quantification. The public sequencing data were trimmed at Q25 with fastp and processed into clonotypes with MiXCR by TCRdb, which kept only in-frame beta chains. Rows with a matching CDR3 protein are joined into one entry that keeps the most common DNA and genes. Present in this sample are 250,000 to 400,000 distinct CDR3 sequences, around 25% of which were seen just once. The ten biggest clones cover about 10% of the sample.

As for this clonotype: Its specific antigen is unknown. It has no much larger one-base neighbor in the sample; base qualities were not kept.

At the junction V is shortened by 1 base and J by 5 bases; bases outside the gene matches: 5. The CDR3 contains 16 residues, cysteine and phenylalanine counted. Left in the record is the CDR3 DNA by itself, 48 bases read in frame from the first base. From a lookup of the germline V gene, CDR1 and CDR2 are SGHTA and FQGNSA. This receptor was obtained from a male patient aged 5 to 17 who had a stem cell transplant for acute lymphoblastic leukemia, so the T cells may come from the graft donor. The sample here was PBMCs, mostly from graft donor cells, taken 180 days after TCRalphabeta/CD19-depleted stem cell transplant. The chain is made from TRBV7-2 and TRBJ2-3; the junction holds 11 bases that match TRBD2. Read as DNA, the sequence is TGTGCCAGCAGCTTAGAGGCGGGACTAGCGGTAGATACGCAGTATTTT. This sequence encodes CASSLEAGLAVDTQYF.